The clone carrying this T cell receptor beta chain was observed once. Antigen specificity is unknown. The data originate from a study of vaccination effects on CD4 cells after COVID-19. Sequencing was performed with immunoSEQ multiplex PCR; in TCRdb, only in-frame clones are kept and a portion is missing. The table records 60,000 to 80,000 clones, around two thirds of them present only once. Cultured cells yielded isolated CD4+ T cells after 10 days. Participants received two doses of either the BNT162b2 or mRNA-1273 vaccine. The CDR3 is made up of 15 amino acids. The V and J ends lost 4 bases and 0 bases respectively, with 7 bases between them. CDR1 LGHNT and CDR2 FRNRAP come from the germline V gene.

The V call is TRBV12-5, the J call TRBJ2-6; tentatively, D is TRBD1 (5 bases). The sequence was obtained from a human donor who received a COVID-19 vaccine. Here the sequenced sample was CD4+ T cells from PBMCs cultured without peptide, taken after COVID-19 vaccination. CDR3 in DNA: TGTGCTAGTGGTTCAGGGAACTCTGGGGCCAACGTCCTGACTTTC. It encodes CASGSGNSGANVLTF.